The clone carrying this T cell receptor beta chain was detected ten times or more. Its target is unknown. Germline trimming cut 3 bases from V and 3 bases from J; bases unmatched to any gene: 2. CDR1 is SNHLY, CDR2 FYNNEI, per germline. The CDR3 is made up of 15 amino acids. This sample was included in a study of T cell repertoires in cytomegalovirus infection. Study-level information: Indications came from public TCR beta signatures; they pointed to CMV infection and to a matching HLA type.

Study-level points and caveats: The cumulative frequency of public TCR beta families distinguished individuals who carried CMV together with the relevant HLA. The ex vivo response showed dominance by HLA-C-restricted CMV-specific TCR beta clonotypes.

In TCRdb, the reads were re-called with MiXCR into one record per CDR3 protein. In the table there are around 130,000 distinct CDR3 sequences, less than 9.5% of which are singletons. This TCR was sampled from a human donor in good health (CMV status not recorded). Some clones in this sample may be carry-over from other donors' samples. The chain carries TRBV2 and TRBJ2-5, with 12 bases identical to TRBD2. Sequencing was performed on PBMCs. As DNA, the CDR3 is TGTGCCAGCAGTGAGACTAGCGGGGGTAAAGAGACCCAGTACTTC. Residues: CASSETSGGKETQYF.